Following are 6 T cell receptor beta chains from one sample sequenced in a study of blood T cell repertoires in COVID-19. Sequencing used immunoSEQ multiplex PCR; TCRdb keeps in-frame clones, though not all of them. The data hold around 60,000 clones, with about three quarters observed a single time. Source material: peripheral blood. These receptors were collected from a young man with COVID-19, enrolled during active disease.

The V call is TRBV5-4, the J call TRBJ2-1; 7 nucleotides line up with TRBD2. The J segment lost 3 bases and the V segment lost 4 bases, leaving 1 base of the junction unmatched. Germline CDR1 is SGHNT and CDR2 is YYREEE (reference sequence). The CDR3 has 13 residues. CDR3 loop: CASSGRGYNEQFF. CDR3 in DNA: TGTGCCAGCAGCGGGAGGGGCTACAATGAGCAGTTCTTC.

V usage is TRBV21-1 and J usage is TRBJ2-6; the table names TRBD1, a call not compared with the DNA. TRBV21-1 is labeled a pseudogene. CDR3 size: 11 residues. In DNA, the CDR3 is TGTGCCAGCAGCAAAGGGGGACACCCCCTTTTC. Translated: CASSKGGHPLF.

The chain has TRBV6-1 and TRBJ1-5; no definite D call. Germline V gene lookup returns CDR1 MNHNS and CDR2 SASEGT. CDR3 length equals 14 residues. V was trimmed by 0 bases and J by 4 bases, leaving 7 bases between them. CDR3 amino acids: CASSEAADNQPQHF. The CDR3 DNA sequence: TGTGCCAGCAGTGAAGCGGCAGATAATCAGCCCCAGCATTTT.

The gene calls are TRBV28 and TRBJ2-1; 12 nucleotides agree with TRBD2. The J segment lost 2 bases and the V segment lost 4 bases, leaving 3 bases of the junction unmatched. This CDR3 region has 16 residues. In germline, CDR1 is MDHEN, CDR2 SYDVKM. The CDR3 sequence is CASSSRLAGAYNEQFF. As DNA, the CDR3 is TGTGCCAGCAGTTCCCGACTAGCGGGAGCCTACAATGAGCAGTTCTTC.

The chain links TRBV4-2 to TRBJ2-3, with 8 positions matching TRBD2. CDR3 size: 15 residues. With 3 bases clipped from V and 2 bases from J, the junction kept 4 bases outside the gene matches. Germline CDR1 LGHNA, CDR2 YNFKEQ. As DNA, the CDR3 is TGTGCCAGCAGCCATACTAGCGGAGTCACAGATACGCAGTATTTT. Its translation is CASSHTSGVTDTQYF.

This chain links TRBV29-1 with TRBJ1-2; no definite D call. The V gene lost 3 bases and the J gene lost 2 bases, with 13 bases spanning the gap. The CDR3 extends over 14 amino acids. The V gene's germline CDR1 is SQVTM and CDR2 ANQGSEA. The CDR3, as DNA: TGCAGCGTTGAGCCCTATACAGAGAACTATGGCTACACCTTC. Translation gives CSVEPYTENYGYTF.